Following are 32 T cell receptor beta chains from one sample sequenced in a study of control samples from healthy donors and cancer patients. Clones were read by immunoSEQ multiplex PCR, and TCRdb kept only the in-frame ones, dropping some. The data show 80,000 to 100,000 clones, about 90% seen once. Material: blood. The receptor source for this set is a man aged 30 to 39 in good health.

The DNA for the CDR3 is TGTGCCAGCAGTTACACCGACCGGGGCGGCTATGGCTACACCTTC. Its protein product is CASSYTDRGGYGYTF. This chain joins TRBV6-6 and TRBJ1-2, with D possibly TRBD1 on 5 matching bases. Looked up from germline, CDR1 is MNHNY and CDR2 is SVGAGI (reference sequence). Trimming cost V 2 bases and J 4 bases, with 14 bases left between them. The CDR3 is 15 amino acids.

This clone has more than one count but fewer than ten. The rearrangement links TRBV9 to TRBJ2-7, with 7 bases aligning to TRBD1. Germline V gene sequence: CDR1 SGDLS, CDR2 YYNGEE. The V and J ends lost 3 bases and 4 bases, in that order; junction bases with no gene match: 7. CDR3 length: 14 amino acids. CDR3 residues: CASSARDSDYEQYF. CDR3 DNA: TGTGCCAGCAGCGCCAGGGACAGCGATTACGAGCAGTACTTC. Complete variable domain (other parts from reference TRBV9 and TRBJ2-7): DSGVTQTPKHLITATGQRVTLRCSPRSGDLSVYWYQQSLDQGLQFLIQYYNGEERAKGNILERFSAQQFPDLHSELNLSSLELGDSALYFCASSARDSDYEQYFGPGTRLTVT.

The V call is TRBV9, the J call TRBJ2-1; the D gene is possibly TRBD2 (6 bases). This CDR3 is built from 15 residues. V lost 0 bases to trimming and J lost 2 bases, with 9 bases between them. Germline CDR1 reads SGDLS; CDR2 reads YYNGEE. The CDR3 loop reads CASSVGAGTYNEQFF. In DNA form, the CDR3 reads TGTGCCAGCAGCGTAGGGGCGGGAACCTACAATGAGCAGTTCTTC.

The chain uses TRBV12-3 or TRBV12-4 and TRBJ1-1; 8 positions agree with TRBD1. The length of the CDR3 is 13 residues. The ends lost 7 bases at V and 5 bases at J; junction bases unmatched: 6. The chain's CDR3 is CASILGQGTEAFF. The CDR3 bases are TGTGCCAGCATTCTCGGACAGGGAACTGAAGCTTTCTTT.

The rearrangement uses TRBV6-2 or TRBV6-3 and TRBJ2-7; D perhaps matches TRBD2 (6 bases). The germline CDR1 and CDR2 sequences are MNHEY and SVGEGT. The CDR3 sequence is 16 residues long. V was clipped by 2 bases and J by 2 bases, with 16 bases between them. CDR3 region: CASSYGFGGTTYEQYF. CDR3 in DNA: TGTGCCAGCAGTTACGGCTTTGGGGGGACCACCTACGAGCAGTACTTC.

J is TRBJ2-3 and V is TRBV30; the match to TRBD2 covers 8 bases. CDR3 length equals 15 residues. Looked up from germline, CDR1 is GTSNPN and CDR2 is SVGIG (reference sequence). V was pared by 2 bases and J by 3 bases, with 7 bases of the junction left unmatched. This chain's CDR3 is CAWSLGLAGTDTQYF. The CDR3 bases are TGTGCCTGGAGTTTAGGACTAGCAGGGACAGATACGCAGTATTTT.

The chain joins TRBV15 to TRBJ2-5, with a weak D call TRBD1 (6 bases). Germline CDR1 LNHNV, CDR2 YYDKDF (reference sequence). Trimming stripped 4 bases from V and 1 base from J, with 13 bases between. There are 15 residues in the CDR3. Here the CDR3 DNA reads TGTGCCACCAGCATCCTCAGGGGATTCCAAGAGACCCAGTACTTC. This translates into CATSILRGFQETQYF.

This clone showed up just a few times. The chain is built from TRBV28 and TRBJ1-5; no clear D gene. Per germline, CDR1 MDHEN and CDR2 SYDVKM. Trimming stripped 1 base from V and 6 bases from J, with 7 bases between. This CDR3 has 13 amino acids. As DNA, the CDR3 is TGTGCCAGCAGTTTATTGGCCAGTCAGCCCCAGCATTTT. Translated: CASSLLASQPQHF.

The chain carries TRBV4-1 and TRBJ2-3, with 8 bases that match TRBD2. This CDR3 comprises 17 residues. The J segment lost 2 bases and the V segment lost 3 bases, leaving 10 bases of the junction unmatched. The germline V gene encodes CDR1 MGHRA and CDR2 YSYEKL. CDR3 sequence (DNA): TGCGCCAGCAGCCAGTTCCCCCGGGGGGGAGACACAGATACGCAGTATTTT. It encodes CASSQFPRGGDTDTQYF.

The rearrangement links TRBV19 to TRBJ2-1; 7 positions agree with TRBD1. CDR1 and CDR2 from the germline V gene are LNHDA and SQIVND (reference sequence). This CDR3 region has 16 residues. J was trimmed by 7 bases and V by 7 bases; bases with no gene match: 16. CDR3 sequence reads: CASTGRLGQAGNEQFF. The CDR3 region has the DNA TGTGCCAGTACCGGAAGACTCGGACAGGCCGGAAATGAGCAGTTCTTC.

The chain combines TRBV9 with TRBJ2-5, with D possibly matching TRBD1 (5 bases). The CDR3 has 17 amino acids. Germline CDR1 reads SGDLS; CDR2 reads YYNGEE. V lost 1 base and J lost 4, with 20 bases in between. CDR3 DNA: TGTGCCAGCAGCGTAAATGAGGAAGGGGCGCTCCGAGAGACCCAGTACTTC. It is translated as CASSVNEEGALRETQYF.

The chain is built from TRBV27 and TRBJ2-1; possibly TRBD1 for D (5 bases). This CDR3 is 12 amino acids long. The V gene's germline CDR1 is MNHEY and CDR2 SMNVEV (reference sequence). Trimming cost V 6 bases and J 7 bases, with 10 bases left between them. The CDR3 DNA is TGTGCCAGCAGGCAGGGTAATAATGAGCAGTTCTTC. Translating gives CASRQGNNEQFF.

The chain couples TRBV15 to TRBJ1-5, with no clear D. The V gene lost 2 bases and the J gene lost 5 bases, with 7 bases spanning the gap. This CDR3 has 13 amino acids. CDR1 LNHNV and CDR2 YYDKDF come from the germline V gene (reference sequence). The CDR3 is CATSRQYDQPQHF. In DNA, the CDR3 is TGTGCCACCAGCAGACAATACGATCAGCCCCAGCATTTT. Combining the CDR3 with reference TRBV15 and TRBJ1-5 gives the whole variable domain DAMVIQNPRYQVTQFGKPVTLSCSQTLNHNVMYWYQQKSSQAPKLLFHYYDKDFNNEADTPDNFQSRRPNTSFCFLDIRSPGLGDTAMYLCATSRQYDQPQHFGDGTRLSIL.

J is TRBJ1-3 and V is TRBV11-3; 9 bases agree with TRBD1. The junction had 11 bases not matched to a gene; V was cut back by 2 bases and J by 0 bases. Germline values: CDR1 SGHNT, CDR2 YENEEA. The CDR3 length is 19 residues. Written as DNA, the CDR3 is TGTGCCAGCAGCTTATTCGTTTCGGGACAGGGTTTCTCTGGAAACACCATATATTTT. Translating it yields CASSLFVSGQGFSGNTIYF.

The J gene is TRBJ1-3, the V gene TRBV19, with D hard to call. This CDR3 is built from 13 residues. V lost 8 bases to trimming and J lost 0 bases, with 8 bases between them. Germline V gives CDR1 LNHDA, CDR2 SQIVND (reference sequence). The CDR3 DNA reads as TGTGCCAGTTCTTCCGACTCTGGAAACACCATATATTTT. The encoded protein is CASSSDSGNTIYF. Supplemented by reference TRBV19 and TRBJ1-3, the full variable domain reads DGGITQSPKYLFRKEGQNVTLSCEQNLNHDAMYWYRQDPGQGLRLIYYSQIVNDFQKGDIAEGYSVSREKKESFPLTVTSAQKNPTAFYLCASSSDSGNTIYFGEGSWLTVV.

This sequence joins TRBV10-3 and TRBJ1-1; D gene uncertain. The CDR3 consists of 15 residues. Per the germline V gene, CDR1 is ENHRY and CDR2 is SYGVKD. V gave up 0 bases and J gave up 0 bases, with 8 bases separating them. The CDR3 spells CAISESEPLNTEAFF. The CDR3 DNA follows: TGTGCCATCAGTGAGTCGGAACCGCTGAACACTGAAGCTTTCTTT.

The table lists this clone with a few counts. The CDR3 is CASSLGQGAGGYTF. The CDR3 DNA follows: TGTGCCAGCAGCCTGGGACAGGGCGCGGGAGGCTACACCTTC. The chain combines TRBV7-2 with TRBJ1-2; 9 nucleotides line up with TRBD1. Germline V gene data show CDR1 as SGHTA and CDR2 as FQGNSA. The CDR3 extends over 14 amino acids. V was clipped by 5 bases and J by 8 bases; unmatched bases: 9.

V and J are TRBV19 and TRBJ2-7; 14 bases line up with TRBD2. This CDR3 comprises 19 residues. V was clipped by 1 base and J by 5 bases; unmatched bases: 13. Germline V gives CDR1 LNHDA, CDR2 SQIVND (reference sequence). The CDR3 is CASSIAPSGLAGALNEQYF. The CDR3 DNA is TGTGCCAGTAGTATAGCTCCCTCGGGACTAGCGGGGGCCCTAAACGAGCAGTACTTC. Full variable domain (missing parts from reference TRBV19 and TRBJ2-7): DGGITQSPKYLFRKEGQNVTLSCEQNLNHDAMYWYRQDPGQGLRLIYYSQIVNDFQKGDIAEGYSVSREKKESFPLTVTSAQKNPTAFYLCASSIAPSGLAGALNEQYFGPGTRLTVT.

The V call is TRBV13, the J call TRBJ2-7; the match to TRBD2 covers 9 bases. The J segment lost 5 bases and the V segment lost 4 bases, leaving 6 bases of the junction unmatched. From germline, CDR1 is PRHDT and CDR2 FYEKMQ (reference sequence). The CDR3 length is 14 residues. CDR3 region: CASSSWREGDEQYF. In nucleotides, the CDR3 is TGTGCCAGCAGCTCGTGGCGGGAGGGGGACGAGCAGTACTTC.

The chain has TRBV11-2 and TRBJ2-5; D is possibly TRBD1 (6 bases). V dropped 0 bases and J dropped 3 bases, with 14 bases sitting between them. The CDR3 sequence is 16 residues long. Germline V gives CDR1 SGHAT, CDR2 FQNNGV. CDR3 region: CASSLDLGRGEETQYF. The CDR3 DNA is TGTGCCAGCAGCTTAGATCTGGGCAGGGGTGAAGAGACCCAGTACTTC. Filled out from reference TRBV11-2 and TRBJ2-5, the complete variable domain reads EAGVAQSPRYKIIEKRQSVAFWCNPISGHATLYWYQQILGQGPKLLIQFQNNGVVDDSQLPKDRFSAERLKGVDSTLKIQPAKLEDSAVYLCASSLDLGRGEETQYFGPGTRLLVL.

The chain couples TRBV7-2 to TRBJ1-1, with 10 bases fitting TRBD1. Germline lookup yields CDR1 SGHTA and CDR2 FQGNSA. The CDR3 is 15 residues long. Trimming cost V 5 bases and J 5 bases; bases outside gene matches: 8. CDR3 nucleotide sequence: TGTGCCAGCAGCGTAACTGGGACAGGGGAAACTGAAGCTTTCTTT. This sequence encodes CASSVTGTGETEAFF.

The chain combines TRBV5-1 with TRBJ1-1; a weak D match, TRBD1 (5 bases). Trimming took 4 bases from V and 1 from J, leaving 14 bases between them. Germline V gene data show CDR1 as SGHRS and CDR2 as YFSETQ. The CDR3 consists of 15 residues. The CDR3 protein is CASSTGRIGNTEAFF. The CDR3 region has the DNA TGCGCCAGCAGCACGGGACGAATCGGGAACACTGAAGCTTTCTTT.

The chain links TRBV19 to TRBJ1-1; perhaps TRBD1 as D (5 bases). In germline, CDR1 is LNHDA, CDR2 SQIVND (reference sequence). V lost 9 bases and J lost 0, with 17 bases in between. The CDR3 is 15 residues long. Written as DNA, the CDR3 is TGTGCCAGCAGGGCCATCCTTAATATGAACACTGAAGCTTTCTTT. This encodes CASRAILNMNTEAFF.

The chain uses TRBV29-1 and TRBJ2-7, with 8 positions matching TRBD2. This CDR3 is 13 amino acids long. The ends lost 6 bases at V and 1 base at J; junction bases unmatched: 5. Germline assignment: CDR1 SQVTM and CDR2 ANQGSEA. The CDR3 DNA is TGCAGCGTGAGCGGGAGTTCGTCCTACGAGCAGTACTTC. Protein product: CSVSGSSSYEQYF.

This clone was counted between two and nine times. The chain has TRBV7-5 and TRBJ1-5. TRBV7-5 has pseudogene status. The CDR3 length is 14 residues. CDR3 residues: CVRSLQGDNWPQHF. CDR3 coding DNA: TGTGTCAGAAGCTTACAGGGAGATAATTGGCCCCAGCATTTT.

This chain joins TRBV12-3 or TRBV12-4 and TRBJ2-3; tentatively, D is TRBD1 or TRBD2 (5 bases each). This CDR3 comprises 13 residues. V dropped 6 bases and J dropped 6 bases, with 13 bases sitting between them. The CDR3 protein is CASSRDHGDTQYF. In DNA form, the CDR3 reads TGTGCCAGCAGCAGGGACCACGGGGATACGCAGTATTTT.

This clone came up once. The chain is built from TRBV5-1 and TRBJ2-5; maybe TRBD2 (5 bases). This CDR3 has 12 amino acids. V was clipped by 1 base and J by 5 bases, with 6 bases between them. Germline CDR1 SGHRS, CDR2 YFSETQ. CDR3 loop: CASSLPGETQYF. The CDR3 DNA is TGCGCCAGCAGCTTGCCGGGGGAGACCCAGTACTTC.

CDR3 residues: CASSLSFPGGEQYF. DNA for the CDR3: TGTGCCAGCAGTCTGTCGTTCCCGGGAGGGGAGCAGTACTTC. The chain uses TRBV28 and TRBJ2-7, with 8 bases aligning to TRBD2. This CDR3 comprises 14 residues. Germline values: CDR1 MDHEN, CDR2 SYDVKM. V gave up 5 bases and J gave up 7 bases; unmatched junction bases: 10.

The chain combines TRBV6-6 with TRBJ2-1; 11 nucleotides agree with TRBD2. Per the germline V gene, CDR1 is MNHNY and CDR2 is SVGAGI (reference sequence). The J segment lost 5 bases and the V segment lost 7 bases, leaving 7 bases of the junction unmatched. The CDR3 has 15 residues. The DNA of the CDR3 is TGTGCCAGCACCTTACTAGCGGGAGCGGACAATGAGCAGTTCTTC. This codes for CASTLLAGADNEQFF.

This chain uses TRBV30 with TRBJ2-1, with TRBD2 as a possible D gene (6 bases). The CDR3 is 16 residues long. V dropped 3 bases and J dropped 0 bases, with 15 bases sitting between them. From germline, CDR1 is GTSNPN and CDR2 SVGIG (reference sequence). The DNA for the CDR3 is TGTGCCTGGAGGGGGGGACGCGGCAGCTCCTACAATGAGCAGTTCTTC. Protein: CAWRGGRGSSYNEQFF.

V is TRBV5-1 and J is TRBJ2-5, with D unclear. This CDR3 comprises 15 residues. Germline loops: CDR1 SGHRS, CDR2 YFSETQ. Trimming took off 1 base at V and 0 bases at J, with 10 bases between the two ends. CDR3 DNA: TGCGCCAGCAGCTTGACATCTGTGTACCAAGAGACCCAGTACTTC. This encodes CASSLTSVYQETQYF.

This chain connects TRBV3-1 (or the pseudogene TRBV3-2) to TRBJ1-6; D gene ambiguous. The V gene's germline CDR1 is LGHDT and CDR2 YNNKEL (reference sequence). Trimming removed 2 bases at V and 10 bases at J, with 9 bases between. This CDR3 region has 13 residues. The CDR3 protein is CASSQQSQSPLHF. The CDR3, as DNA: TGTGCCAGCAGCCAACAAAGTCAATCACCCCTCCACTTT.